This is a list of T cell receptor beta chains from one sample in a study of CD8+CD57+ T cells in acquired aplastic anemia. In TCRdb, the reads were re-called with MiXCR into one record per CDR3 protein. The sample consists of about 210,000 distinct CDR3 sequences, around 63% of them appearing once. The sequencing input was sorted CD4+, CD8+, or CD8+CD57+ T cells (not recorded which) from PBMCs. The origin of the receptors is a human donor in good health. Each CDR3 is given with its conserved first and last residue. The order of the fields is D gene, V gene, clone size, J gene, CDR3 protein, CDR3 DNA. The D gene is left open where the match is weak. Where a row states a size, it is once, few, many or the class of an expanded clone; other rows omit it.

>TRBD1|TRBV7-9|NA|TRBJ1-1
CASSPGGQPSTEAFF
TGTGCCAGCAGCCCGGGGGGACAGCCTTCCACTGAAGCTTTCTTT
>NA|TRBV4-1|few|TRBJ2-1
CASSQESAAESSYNEQFF
TGCGCCAGCAGCCAAGAATCAGCAGCGGAGAGCTCCTACAATGAGCAGTTCTTC
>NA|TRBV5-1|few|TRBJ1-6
CASSLEGRTNPDNSPLHF
TGCGCCAGCAGCTTGGAGGGCAGAACGAACCCGGATAATTCACCCCTCCACTTT
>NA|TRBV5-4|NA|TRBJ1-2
CASSGVHRNRGYGYTF
TGTGCCAGCAGTGGTGTCCATCGAAATCGGGGCTATGGCTACACCTTC
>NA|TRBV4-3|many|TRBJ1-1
CASSQDQGTYDTEAFF
TGCGCCAGCAGCCAAGATCAAGGGACCTATGACACTGAAGCTTTCTTT
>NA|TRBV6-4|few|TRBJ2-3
CASGRGVTDTQYF
TGTGCCAGCGGCCGGGGCGTCACAGATACGCAGTATTTT
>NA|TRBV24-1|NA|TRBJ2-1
CATSGLVGGGTEEFF
NA
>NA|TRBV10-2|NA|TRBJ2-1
CASSLPAVHSCGIVRYNEQFF
TGCGCCAGCAGCTTGCCAGCAGTCCATTCGTGCGGAATCGTCCGCTACAATGAGCAGTTCTTC
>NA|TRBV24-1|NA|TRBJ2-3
CATSDRHSLGDTQYF
TGTGCCACCAGTGATCGGCACTCGCTAGGTGATACGCAGTATTTT
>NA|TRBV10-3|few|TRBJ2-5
CAISEGLQGGSETQYF
TGTGCCATCAGTGAGGGACTACAGGGAGGATCAGAGACCCAGTACTTC
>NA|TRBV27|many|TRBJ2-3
CASSRGGSSTDTQYF
TGTGCCAGCAGTAGGGGAGGCTCTAGCACAGATACGCAGTATTTT
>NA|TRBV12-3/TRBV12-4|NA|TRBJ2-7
CASTSRVLSYEQYF
TGTGCCAGCACTTCCAGGGTGTTGTCCTACGAACAGTACTTC
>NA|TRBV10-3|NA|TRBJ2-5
CAATEGGTGTQYF
TGTGCCGCCACGGAAGGGGGGACGGGGACCCAGTACTTC
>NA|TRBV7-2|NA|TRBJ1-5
CASSPSAGQPQHF
TGTGCCAGCAGCCCAAGTGCGGGTCAGCCCCAGCATTTT
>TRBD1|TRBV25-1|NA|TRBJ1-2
CASSEGGAGGSIDYGYTF
TGTGCCAGCAGTGAAGGGGGGGCAGGGGGCTCCATTGACTATGGCTACACCTTC
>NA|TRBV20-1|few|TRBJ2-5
CSATGETQYF
TGCAGTGCTACCGGGGAGACCCAGTACTTC
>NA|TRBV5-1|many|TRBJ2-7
CASSFLADSYEQYF
TGCGCCAGCAGCTTTTTGGCGGACTCCTACGAGCAGTACTTC
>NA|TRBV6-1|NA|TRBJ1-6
CASRPGFRDSPLHF
TGTGCCAGCAGACCCGGGTTCCGGGATTCACCCCTCCACTTT
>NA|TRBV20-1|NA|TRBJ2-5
CSARGEETQYF
TGCAGTGCTAGAGGGGAAGAGACCCAGTACTTC
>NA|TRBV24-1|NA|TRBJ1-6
CATSDLRGPLHF
TGTGCCACCAGTGATTTGCGGGGACCCCTCCACTTT
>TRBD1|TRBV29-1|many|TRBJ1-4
CSVRQGSITNEKLFF
TGCAGCGTTAGACAGGGGAGTATCACTAATGAAAAACTGTTTTTT
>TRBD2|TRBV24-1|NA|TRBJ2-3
CATSGAGGYTDTQYF
TGTGCCACCAGTGGAGCGGGAGGGTACACAGATACGCAGTATTTT
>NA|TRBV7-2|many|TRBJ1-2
CASSSMGNYGYTF
TGTGCCAGCAGCTCTATGGGTAACTATGGCTACACCTTC
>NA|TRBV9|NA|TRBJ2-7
CASSVDPGAGEQYF
TGTGCCAGCAGCGTAGATCCGGGGGCGGGTGAGCAGTACTTC
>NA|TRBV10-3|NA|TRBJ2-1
CASSRNSSYNEQFF
TGTGCCAGCAGCCGGAACTCTTCCTACAATGAGCAGTTCTTC
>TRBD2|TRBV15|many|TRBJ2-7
CATSSFMTSAYEQYF
TGTGCCACCAGCAGTTTTATGACTAGCGCCTACGAGCAGTACTTC
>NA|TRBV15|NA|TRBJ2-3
CATSRDKGLRTDTQYF
TGTGCCACCAGCAGAGACAAGGGCCTTCGCACAGATACGCAGTATTTT
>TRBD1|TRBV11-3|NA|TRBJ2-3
CASSLGQGNKNTQYF
TGTGCCAGCAGCTTAGGACAGGGTAACAAAAATACGCAGTATTTT
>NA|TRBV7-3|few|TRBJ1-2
CASSSTDGTYGYTF
TGTGCCAGCAGCTCTACCGACGGAACATATGGCTACACCTTC
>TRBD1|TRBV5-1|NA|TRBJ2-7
CASSSGQGTYEQYF
TGCGCCAGCAGCTCTGGACAGGGAACCTACGAGCAGTACTTC
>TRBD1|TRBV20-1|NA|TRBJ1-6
CSALTGLESPLHF
TGCAGTGCCCTGACAGGGTTGGAATCACCCCTCCACTTT
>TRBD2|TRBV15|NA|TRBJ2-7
CATSRVGLAGAVYEQYF
TGTGCCACCAGCAGAGTTGGACTAGCGGGGGCCGTATACGAGCAGTACTTC
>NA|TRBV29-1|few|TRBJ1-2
CSVLIPSTGYTF
TGCAGCGTTCTAATCCCGTCGACGGGCTACACCTTC
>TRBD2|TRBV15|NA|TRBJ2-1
CAPAGGGDYNEQFF
TGTGCCCCCGCGGGGGGGGGAGACTACAATGAGCAGTTCTTC
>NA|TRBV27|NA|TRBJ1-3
CASSSQGGNTIYF
TGTGCCAGCAGTAGCCAGGGTGGAAACACCATATATTTT
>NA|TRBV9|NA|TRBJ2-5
CASSVGGGVETQYF
TGTGCCAGCAGCGTAGGAGGGGGGGTAGAGACCCAGTACTTC
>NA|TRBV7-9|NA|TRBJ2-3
CASSPLAGHNEQYF
TGTGCCAGCAGCCCTCTCGCGGGCCACAATGAGCAGTATTTT
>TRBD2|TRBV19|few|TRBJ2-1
CASSLLAGNNEQFF
TGTGCCAGTAGTCTTCTAGCGGGAAACAATGAGCAGTTCTTC
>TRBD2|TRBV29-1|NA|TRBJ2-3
CSASGRATDTQYF
TGCAGCGCCTCAGGGAGGGCCACAGATACGCAGTATTTT
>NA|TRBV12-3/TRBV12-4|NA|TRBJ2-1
CASSGTTGGYNEQFF
TGTGCCAGCAGTGGGACGACTGGAGGCTACAATGAGCAGTTCTTC
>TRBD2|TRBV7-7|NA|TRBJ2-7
CASSLGGLAGGPDCEQYF
TGTGCTAGCAGCTTAGGCGGACTAGCGGGAGGGCCCGATTGCGAGCAGTACTTC
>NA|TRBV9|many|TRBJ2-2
CASSAPTGKNTGELFF
TGTGCCAGCAGCGCCCCGACAGGAAAAAACACCGGGGAGCTGTTTTTT
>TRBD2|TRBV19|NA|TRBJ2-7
CASSRTSTHEQYF
TGTGCCAGTAGTAGGACTAGCACCCACGAGCAGTACTTC
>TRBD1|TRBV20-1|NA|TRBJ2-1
CSAPPGQGANEQFF
TGCAGTGCCCCTCCGGGACAGGGGGCGAATGAGCAGTTCTTC
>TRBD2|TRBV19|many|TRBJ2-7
CASSTRQVGLTYYEQYF
TGTGCCAGTAGTACTCGGCAGGTGGGACTAACCTACTACGAGCAGTACTTC
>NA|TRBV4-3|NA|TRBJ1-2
CASSQDLGDRNYGYTF
TGCGCCAGCAGCCAAGATCTGGGTGACCGCAACTATGGCTACACCTTC
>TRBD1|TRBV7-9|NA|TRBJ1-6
CASSGQGENSPLHF
TGTGCCAGCAGTGGACAGGGGGAGAATTCACCCCTCCACTTT
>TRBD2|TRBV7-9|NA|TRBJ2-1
CASSWGGERGLTYNEQFF
TGTGCCAGCAGCTGGGGAGGGGAGCGGGGCCTAACCTACAATGAGCAGTTCTTC
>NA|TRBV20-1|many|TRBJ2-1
CSASTGYEQFF
TGCAGTGCTAGTACGGGCTATGAGCAGTTCTTC
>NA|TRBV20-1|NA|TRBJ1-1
CSVPRGPEAFF
TGCAGTGTTCCTAGGGGACCTGAAGCTTTCTTT
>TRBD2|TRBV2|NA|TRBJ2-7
CASRGAGVYEQYF
TGTGCCAGCAGGGGAGCGGGAGTTTACGAGCAGTACTTC
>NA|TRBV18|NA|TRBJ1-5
CASSPAGTSNQPQHF
TGTGCCAGCTCACCAGCAGGGACTAGCAATCAGCCCCAGCATTTT
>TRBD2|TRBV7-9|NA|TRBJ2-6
CASSPSGAGANVLTF
TGTGCCAGCAGCCCAAGCGGGGCTGGGGCCAACGTCCTGACTTTC
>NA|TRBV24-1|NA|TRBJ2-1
CATSDPVSWRNEQFF
TGTGCCACCAGTGATCCAGTATCTTGGAGGAATGAGCAGTTCTTC
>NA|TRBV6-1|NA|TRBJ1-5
CASSENRRDQPQHF
TGTGCCAGCAGTGAAAACAGGAGGGATCAGCCCCAGCATTTT
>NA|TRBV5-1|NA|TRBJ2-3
CASSLVQEEDTQYF
TGCGCCAGCAGCTTGGTTCAGGAAGAGGATACGCAGTATTTT
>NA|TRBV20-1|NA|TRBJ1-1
CSASSGTRNTEAFF
TGCAGTGCTAGTTCTGGCACCCGGAACACTGAAGCTTTCTTT